These 9 T cell receptor beta chains were all obtained from the same sample, sequenced in a study of T cells of healthy individuals. One entry per CDR3 protein results from TCRdb running MiXCR on the 5' RACE reads. The profile shows about 60,000 distinct CDR3 sequences, roughly 16% of them singletons. Receptor source: a human donor in good health.

V usage is TRBV20-1 and J usage is TRBJ2-7; D possibly corresponds to TRBD2 (5 bases). The length of the CDR3 is 14 residues. Germline V gene data show CDR1 as DFQATT and CDR2 as SNEGSKA (reference sequence). V lost 0 bases to trimming and J lost 4 bases, with 13 bases between them. CDR3 protein: CSARDRGKGYEQYF. The CDR3 bases are TGCAGTGCTAGAGATAGAGGGAAGGGATACGAGCAGTACTTC.

The chain recombines TRBV4-2 with TRBJ2-1, with D perhaps TRBD2 (6 bases). Trimming removed 0 bases from V and 3 bases from J, with 12 bases in between. CDR1 and CDR2 from the germline V gene are LGHNA and YNFKEQ. CDR3 size: 16 residues. CDR3 in DNA: TGTGCCAGCAGCCAAGAGGGGCTAGCGAGCTACAATGAGCAGTTCTTC. It translates to CASSQEGLASYNEQFF.

This clonotype was picked up many times. The chain recombines TRBV7-9 with TRBJ2-3; weak D call: TRBD1 (5 bases). The CDR3 runs 13 residues. CDR1 is SEHNR and CDR2 is FQNEAQ in the germline V gene (reference sequence). Trimming cost V 4 bases and J 1 base, with 6 bases left between them. CDR3 residues: CASSSQGTDTQYF. The CDR3 DNA reads as TGTGCCAGCAGCTCACAGGGCACAGATACGCAGTATTTT.

This clonotype was found a few times. V and J are TRBV20-1 and TRBJ2-1, with D possibly called TRBD1 or TRBD2 (5 bases each). Germline V lookup: CDR1 DFQATT, CDR2 SNEGSKA (reference sequence). V was shortened by 0 bases and J by 1 base, with 13 bases between the two germline ends. The CDR3 is 16 amino acids. CDR3 region: CSARDPGTPSYNEQFF. The CDR3 region has the DNA TGCAGTGCTAGAGATCCCGGGACCCCGTCCTACAATGAGCAGTTCTTC.

This clonotype was observed many times. The V and J genes are TRBV5-1 and TRBJ2-7; TRBD2 matches at 13 bases. V lost 0 bases, J lost 4 bases, and 1 base stayed unmatched. CDR3 size: 15 residues. The germline V gene has CDR1 SGHRS and CDR2 YFSETQ. The CDR3, as DNA: TGCGCCAGCAGCTTGGCGGGACTAGCGGGGTACGAGCAGTACTTC. This translates into CASSLAGLAGYEQYF.

The CDR3 here is CASSLGGLSYNEQFF. In nucleotides, the CDR3 is TGTGCCAGCAGTTTGGGGGGGCTCTCCTACAATGAGCAGTTCTTC. The gene calls are TRBV28 and TRBJ2-1; perhaps TRBD2 as D (7 bases). V lost 3 bases and J lost 0, with 9 bases in between. Germline assignment: CDR1 MDHEN and CDR2 SYDVKM. The CDR3 runs to 15 residues.

This clonotype was found a few times. The chain links TRBV4-3 to TRBJ2-1, with 7 bases identical to TRBD2. The CDR3 is made up of 15 amino acids. Germline-derived CDR1 and CDR2 are LGHNA and YSLEER. Losses at the gene ends were 3 bases for V and 8 bases for J; bases not matched to a gene: 10. This chain's CDR3 is CASSHGRLARDEQFF. CDR3 nucleotide sequence: TGCGCCAGCAGCCATGGCCGACTAGCTCGGGATGAGCAGTTCTTC.

This clonotype occurred many times. The chain couples TRBV27 to TRBJ1-1; D perhaps matches TRBD1 (5 bases). Per the germline V gene, CDR1 is MNHEY and CDR2 is SMNVEV (reference sequence). Between the trimmed V and J ends, which lost 5 bases and 4 bases, there was a span of 11 bases. The CDR3 extends over 13 amino acids. The CDR3 bases are TGTGCCAGCAGTCCCGGGCAGGGCACTGAAGCTTTCTTT. Translation: CASSPGQGTEAFF.

The J gene is TRBJ2-1, the V gene TRBV12-3 or TRBV12-4; 11 nucleotides line up with TRBD2. This CDR3 contains 16 residues. After removal of 4 bases from V and 4 bases from J, the junction contained 6 bases not matched to a gene. The chain's CDR3 is CASSSTSGRLYNEQFF. CDR3 coding DNA: TGTGCCAGCAGTTCAACTAGCGGGAGATTGTACAATGAGCAGTTCTTC.